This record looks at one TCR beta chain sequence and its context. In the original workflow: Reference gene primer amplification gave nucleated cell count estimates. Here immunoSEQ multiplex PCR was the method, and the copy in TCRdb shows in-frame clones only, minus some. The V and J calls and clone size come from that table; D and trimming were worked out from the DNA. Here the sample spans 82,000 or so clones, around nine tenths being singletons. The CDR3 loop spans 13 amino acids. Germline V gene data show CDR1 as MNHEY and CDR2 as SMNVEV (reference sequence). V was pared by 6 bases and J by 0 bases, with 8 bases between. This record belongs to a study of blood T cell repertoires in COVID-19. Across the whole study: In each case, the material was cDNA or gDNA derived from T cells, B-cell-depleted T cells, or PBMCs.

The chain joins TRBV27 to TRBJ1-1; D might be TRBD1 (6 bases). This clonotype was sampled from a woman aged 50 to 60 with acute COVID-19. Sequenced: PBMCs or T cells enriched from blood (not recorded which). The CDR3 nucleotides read TGTGCCAGCAGAGGACAGCTGAACACTGAAGCTTTCTTT. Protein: CASRGQLNTEAFF.